Following are 5 T cell receptor beta chains from one sample sequenced in a study of T cell responses to AZD1222 COVID-19 vaccine. Profiling relied on immunoSEQ multiplex PCR, and the TCRdb table lists in-frame clones only, not all of them. This repertoire shows 110,000 to 150,000 clones, 93% found once; its top ten account for about 5.1%. The input for sequencing was peripheral blood, taken on day 0 of AZD1222 vaccination. All receptors come from an adult in good health.

The rearrangement uses TRBV15 and TRBJ2-3; D unresolved. Trimming stripped 0 bases from V and 5 bases from J, with 12 bases between. There are 15 residues in the CDR3. Germline CDR1 is LNHNV and CDR2 is YYDKDF (reference sequence). CDR3 sequence (DNA): TGTGCCACCAGCAGAGATTCGACCTTTGAAGATACGCAGTATTTT. Its protein product is CATSRDSTFEDTQYF. The full variable domain, its missing parts supplied by reference TRBV15 and TRBJ2-3, is DAMVIQNPRYQVTQFGKPVTLSCSQTLNHNVMYWYQQKSSQAPKLLFHYYDKDFNNEADTPDNFQSRRPNTSFCFLDIRSPGLGDTAMYLCATSRDSTFEDTQYFGPGTRLTVL.

The CDR3 sequence: CAISRDAGYEQYF. The CDR3 nucleotides read TGTGCCATCAGCCGGGACGCGGGCTACGAGCAGTACTTC. The V call is TRBV10-3, the J call TRBJ2-7, with D perhaps given as TRBD1 or TRBD2 (5 bases each). Germline V lookup: CDR1 ENHRY, CDR2 SYGVKD. CDR3 length equals 13 residues. Trimming took off 6 bases at V and 3 bases at J, with 12 bases between the two ends.

The chain is built from TRBV9 and TRBJ2-1; 10 positions match TRBD2. V shed 3 bases, J shed 4 bases, and the junction held 4 bases outside the gene matches. Germline assignment: CDR1 SGDLS and CDR2 YYNGEE. The CDR3 loop spans 15 amino acids. The CDR3: CASSARTSGYNEQFF. CDR3 sequence (DNA): TGTGCCAGCAGCGCCCGGACTAGCGGATACAATGAGCAGTTCTTC.

The rearrangement joins TRBV19 to TRBJ1-5; 7 bases map to TRBD1. The CDR3 contains 15 residues. Losses at the gene ends were 8 bases for V and 5 bases for J; bases not matched to a gene: 12. Germline V CDR1 and CDR2: LNHDA, SQIVND (reference sequence). The DNA for the CDR3 is TGTGCCAGTCGAACTACGGACAGGATGGATCAGCCCCAGCATTTT. It is translated as CASRTTDRMDQPQHF.

The gene calls are TRBV1 and TRBJ1-6. TRBV1 is listed as a pseudogene. This CDR3 comprises 17 residues. The CDR3 DNA is TGCACCAGCAGCCAAGATGGTAAGGGGACGATTAATTCACCCCTCCACTTT. It specifies CTSSQDGKGTINSPLHF.